Listed here are 32 T cell receptor beta chains from one sample, sequenced in a study of human T cells and chemical hapten exposure. Time point in this sample: patch test 1, 2 weeks after DPC sensitization. Treatment denoted: therapeutic diphenylcyclopropenone sensitization with weekly scalp DPC. TCRdb ran MiXCR on the RACE reads and lists one entry per CDR3 protein. This table has some 170,000 distinct CDR3 sequences, around 24% appearing once. Source: whole blood, taken in connection with sensitization to the hapten diphenylcyclopropenone (DPC). The receptors stem from a woman between 50 and 59 years old with alopecia areata. Some clones in this sample may be carry-over from other donors' samples.

This clonotype was observed a handful of times. The CDR3 here is CASSYSQGTGGYTF. Written as DNA, the CDR3 is TGTGCCAGCAGTTACTCCCAGGGAACGGGGGGCTACACCTTC. This rearrangement joins TRBV6-5 to TRBJ1-2; D perhaps matches TRBD1 (5 bases). Trimming left V 0 bases short and J 8 bases short, with 13 bases between. CDR1 MNHEY and CDR2 SVGAGI come from the germline V gene. This CDR3 contains 14 residues.

This clonotype was observed a few times. Relative to the germline gene, one junction end is altered; a read error may explain this. The chain employs TRBV7-9 and TRBJ2-7; 14 bases fit TRBD2. The CDR3 has 14 amino acids. Per germline, CDR1 SEHNR and CDR2 FQNEAQ (reference sequence). The DNA for the CDR3 is TGTGCCAGCAGCCCACCCGGACTAGCGGGAGGATTGAACTTC. This translates into CASSPPGLAGGLNF.

This clonotype has just a few counts. The chain carries TRBV5-4 and TRBJ1-1; a possible D gene is TRBD1 (5 bases). Per the germline V gene, CDR1 is SGHNT and CDR2 is YYREEE (reference sequence). V was trimmed by 1 base and J by 5 bases, leaving 12 bases between them. The CDR3 has 14 residues. The CDR3, as DNA: TGTGCCAGCAGCTTGATTGGGGGGAGGACTGAAGCTTTCTTT. This sequence encodes CASSLIGGRTEAFF.

At least ten counts were recorded for this clonotype. The J gene is TRBJ1-1, the V gene TRBV2; the D is unclear. Germline CDR1 reads SNHLY; CDR2 reads FYNNEI. This CDR3 region has 13 residues. V was clipped by 3 bases and J by 2 bases, with 7 bases between them. The CDR3 loop reads CASSDERNTEAFF. CDR3 DNA sequence: TGTGCCAGCAGTGATGAGCGAAACACTGAAGCTTTCTTT.

This clonotype was detected a few times. The chain combines TRBV29-1 with TRBJ2-4, with a weak D call TRBD2 (5 bases). CDR1 is SQVTM and CDR2 is ANQGSEA in the germline V gene. The CDR3 extends over 13 amino acids. Trimming took 5 bases from V and 1 from J, leaving 9 bases between them. The CDR3 region has the DNA TGCAGCGTTTCGGACTTGGCCAAAAACATTCAGTACTTC. This gives the protein CSVSDLAKNIQYF.

This clonotype was observed a few times. The V call is TRBV20-1, the J call TRBJ2-3; TRBD1 is a possible D gene (5 bases). The V and J ends lost 6 bases and 5 bases respectively, with 9 bases between them. CDR3 length: 11 amino acids. From germline, CDR1 is DFQATT and CDR2 SNEGSKA (reference sequence). CDR3 coding DNA: TGCAGTGCCTCCCAGGGAGATACGCAGTATTTT. It encodes CSASQGDTQYF.

The chain combines TRBV18 with TRBJ2-2; possible D gene TRBD1, 5 bases. Germline V gene sequence: CDR1 KGHSH, CDR2 LQKENI. Trimming took off 3 bases at V and 3 bases at J, with 8 bases between the two ends. The CDR3 contains 14 residues. In DNA, the CDR3 is TGTGCCAGCTCACCTTCAGGGTACACCGGGGAGCTGTTTTTT. Translating it yields CASSPSGYTGELFF.

Only a few counts were recorded for this clonotype. The V call is TRBV7-3, the J call TRBJ2-3; 13 bases map to TRBD2. The J segment lost 1 base and the V segment lost 1 base, leaving 8 bases of the junction unmatched. Germline V gene data show CDR1 as SGHTA and CDR2 as FQGTGA. This CDR3 region has 19 residues. The CDR3 spells CASSLKGLAGAGGTDTQYF. The CDR3 DNA reads as TGTGCCAGCAGCTTAAAAGGACTAGCGGGAGCGGGCGGCACAGATACGCAGTATTTT.

The chain joins TRBV28 to TRBJ2-5; 7 bases are a match to TRBD1. Looked up from germline, CDR1 is MDHEN and CDR2 is SYDVKM. Germline trimming cut 5 bases from V and 4 bases from J; bases unmatched to any gene: 7. The CDR3 is 14 residues long. DNA for the CDR3: TGTGCCAGCAGTCAACAGGGGATAGGAGAGACCCAGTACTTC. It translates to CASSQQGIGETQYF.

This clonotype was detected only a few times. The chain carries TRBV29-1 and TRBJ2-1, with 12 bases identical to TRBD2. The germline gives CDR1 SQVTM, CDR2 ANQGSEA. The CDR3 loop spans 21 amino acids. The ends lost 1 base at V and 3 bases at J; junction bases unmatched: 19. CDR3 nucleotide sequence: TGCAGCGTTGAAGGGCTAGCGGGAGGGCCCCTGGAGGTAGCCAGCTACAATGAGCAGTTCTTC. Residues: CSVEGLAGGPLEVASYNEQFF.

The J gene is TRBJ1-3, the V gene TRBV14; D call uncertain. Germline-derived CDR1 and CDR2 are SGHDN and FVKESK. The germline V and J ends were trimmed by 6 bases and 0 bases, with 12 bases remaining between them. This CDR3 has 15 amino acids. CDR3 amino acids: CASRPSGSSGNTIYF. CDR3 nucleotide sequence: TGTGCCAGCAGACCATCAGGAAGCTCTGGAAACACCATATATTTT.

The chain couples TRBV6-5 to TRBJ1-4, with D tentatively TRBD1 (6 bases). The germline V gene encodes CDR1 MNHEY and CDR2 SVGAGI. Between the trimmed V and J ends, which lost 2 bases and 0 bases, there was a span of 13 bases. The CDR3 extends over 17 amino acids. CDR3 DNA: TGTGCCAGCAGTTACCGGACAGACCTTGCAACTAATGAAAAACTGTTTTTT. Protein product: CASSYRTDLATNEKLFF.

The V gene is TRBV20-1, the J gene TRBJ1-3; D gene ambiguous. In germline, CDR1 is DFQATT, CDR2 SNEGSKA (reference sequence). CDR3 length: 15 residues. Between the trimmed V and J ends, which lost 1 base and 4 bases, there was a span of 14 bases. This CDR3 reads CSARGVEGWGNTIYF. The CDR3 region has the DNA TGCAGTGCTAGAGGCGTAGAAGGGTGGGGAAACACCATATATTTT.

This clonotype turned up a few times. V is TRBV7-9 and J is TRBJ1-6, with a possible D match to TRBD1 (5 bases). Deletions cut 0 bases from V and 6 bases from J, with 12 bases between. The CDR3 covers 16 residues. The germline gives CDR1 SEHNR, CDR2 FQNEAQ (reference sequence). The CDR3 protein is CASSLALAGRNSPLHF. The CDR3 DNA follows: TGTGCCAGCAGCTTAGCGCTGGCGGGACGTAATTCACCCCTCCACTTT. Variable domain in full (rest from reference TRBV7-9 and TRBJ1-6): DTGVSQNPRHKITKRGQNVTFRCDPISEHNRLYWYRQTLGQGPEFLTYFQNEAQLEKSRLLSDRFSAERPKGSFSTLEIQRTEQGDSAMYLCASSLALAGRNSPLHFGNGTRLTVT.

The chain uses TRBV5-1 and TRBJ2-1, with D maybe TRBD2 (6 bases). V was clipped by 0 bases and J by 4 bases, with 14 bases between them. The CDR3 is 16 residues long. The germline CDR1 and CDR2 sequences are SGHRS and YFSETQ. Here the CDR3 reads CASSLVGGGEYNEQFF. The CDR3 DNA is TGCGCCAGCAGCTTGGTTGGGGGAGGAGAATACAATGAGCAGTTCTTC.

This clonotype was counted at least ten times. The chain links TRBV5-5 to TRBJ1-5, with a weak D call TRBD1 (5 bases). V was cut by 3 bases and J by 3 bases, with 10 bases left in between. The V gene's germline CDR1 is SGHKS and CDR2 YYEKEE (reference sequence). CDR3 length: 14 amino acids. As DNA, the CDR3 is TGTGCCAGCAGCTGGCAAGGGGACAATCAGCCCCAGCATTTT. Translating it yields CASSWQGDNQPQHF.

V is TRBV7-9 and J is TRBJ2-7; D might be TRBD2 (6 bases). Germline V gene sequence: CDR1 SEHNR, CDR2 FQNEAQ (reference sequence). The CDR3 is 13 residues long. Trimming cost V 6 bases and J 7 bases, with 16 bases left between them. This CDR3 is CASRNGLAGEQYF. DNA for the CDR3: TGTGCCAGCAGAAACGGACTGGCGGGAGAGCAGTACTTC.

This clonotype came up a few times. V gene TRBV7-2 combines with J gene TRBJ2-7, with TRBD2 as a possible D gene (6 bases). In germline, CDR1 is SGHTA, CDR2 FQGNSA. CDR3 length equals 15 residues. Trimming shortened V by 3 bases and J by 4 bases, and 16 bases separated the two germline ends. CDR3 in amino acids: CASSFGTLPLYEQYF. CDR3 in DNA: TGTGCCAGCAGCTTTGGGACTCTGCCCCTGTACGAGCAGTACTTC.

This clonotype appeared a few times. This sequence joins TRBV11-2 and TRBJ2-1, with unresolved D. Between the trimmed V and J ends, which lost 2 bases and 0 bases, there was a span of 2 bases. The CDR3 has 13 residues. The germline CDR1 and CDR2 sequences are SGHAT and FQNNGV. CDR3 in amino acids: CASSLTSYNEQFF. The CDR3 DNA sequence: TGTGCCAGCAGCTTAACCTCCTACAATGAGCAGTTCTTC.

The chain combines TRBV10-1 with TRBJ2-1; 9 bases agree with TRBD2. The V gene's germline CDR1 is WNHNN and CDR2 SYGVQD (reference sequence). The CDR3 contains 14 residues. J was trimmed by 13 bases and V by 3 bases; bases with no gene match: 10. The CDR3 DNA follows: TGCGCCAGCAGTGATAGCGGGAGCGCCCCACAACAGTTCTTC. Protein product: CASSDSGSAPQQFF.

The gene calls are TRBV29-1 and TRBJ2-2; D ambiguous. Trimming left V 6 bases short and J 0 bases short, with 5 bases between. There are 12 residues in the CDR3. Germline lookup yields CDR1 SQVTM and CDR2 ANQGSEA. CDR3 protein: CSVRPNTGELFF. In DNA, the CDR3 is TGCAGCGTGAGGCCGAACACCGGGGAGCTGTTTTTT.

The CDR3 nucleotides are TGTGCCAGCAGCTTGGTAGACCGGGACCTCTTAAGTGAGCAGTTCTTC. As protein: CASSLVDRDLLSEQFF. The V and J genes are TRBV5-6 and TRBJ2-1; tentatively, D is TRBD1 or TRBD2 (5 bases each). The CDR3 extends over 16 amino acids. Germline V gene data show CDR1 as SGHDT and CDR2 as YYEEEE. V was trimmed by 0 bases and J by 9 bases, leaving 19 bases between them.

This chain uses TRBV29-1 with TRBJ2-6; unclear D gene. Germline loops: CDR1 SQVTM, CDR2 ANQGSEA. V was cut by 4 bases and J by 0 bases, with 1 base left in between. This CDR3 is 12 amino acids long. The CDR3 nucleotides read TGCAGCGTTGTCTCTGGGGCCAACGTCCTGACTTTC. It encodes CSVVSGANVLTF.

This clonotype was counted between two and nine times. The J gene is TRBJ2-7, the V gene TRBV5-1, with TRBD2 matching 14 bases. Per the germline V gene, CDR1 is SGHRS and CDR2 is YFSETQ. The CDR3 sequence is 15 residues long. V shed 3 bases and J 7 bases; nucleotides not matched to a gene: 6. The CDR3 sequence: CASSYGLAGGWEQYF. The CDR3 coding sequence is TGCGCCAGCAGCTACGGACTAGCGGGAGGTTGGGAGCAGTACTTC.

The chain employs TRBV24-1 and TRBJ2-1, with a weak D call TRBD2 (6 bases). The CDR3 totals 15 residues. V dropped 3 bases and J dropped 5 bases, with 13 bases sitting between them. The germline V gene encodes CDR1 KGHDR and CDR2 SFDVKD. Here the CDR3 DNA reads TGTGCCACCAGTGATAGCGCGGGATGGAACAATGAGCAGTTCTTC. Protein product: CATSDSAGWNNEQFF.

The rearrangement uses TRBV5-1 and TRBJ1-1, with 8 nucleotides matching TRBD1. Germline V lookup: CDR1 SGHRS, CDR2 YFSETQ. Unmatched junction bases numbered 6, after V lost 4 bases and J lost 4 bases. CDR3 size: 14 residues. The DNA of the CDR3 is TGCGCCAGCAGCGGGGACAGGTTCGGCACTGAAGCTTTCTTT. This translates into CASSGDRFGTEAFF.

This clonotype was detected a few times. This chain links TRBV6-5 with TRBJ2-3; 7 bases fit TRBD2. V lost 6 bases, J lost 1 base, and 13 bases stayed unmatched. Per the germline V gene, CDR1 is MNHEY and CDR2 is SVGAGI. The CDR3 totals 17 residues. As DNA, the CDR3 is TGTGCCAGCAGGCTTGCGGGAGCCTCCTCCCGCACAGATACGCAGTATTTT. As protein: CASRLAGASSRTDTQYF.

In this sample, this clonotype turned up a few times. The chain has TRBV12-3 or TRBV12-4 and TRBJ1-5; D is ambiguous. Trimming took 7 bases from V and 9 from J, leaving 19 bases between them. This CDR3 contains 14 residues. CDR3 loop: CASTLGMETWPQHF. CDR3 DNA: TGTGCCAGCACCCTGGGGATGGAGACATGGCCCCAGCATTTT.

This chain links TRBV27 with TRBJ2-2, with 10 positions matching TRBD1. CDR1 and CDR2 from the germline V gene are MNHEY and SMNVEV (reference sequence). V lost 5 bases and J lost 4; bases outside the gene matches: 4. The CDR3 is made up of 15 amino acids. The CDR3: CASSNGQGGTGELFF. As DNA, the CDR3 is TGTGCCAGCAGTAACGGACAGGGGGGCACCGGGGAGCTGTTTTTT.

The chain combines TRBV11-1 with TRBJ2-1; D might be TRBD2 (7 bases). CDR1 and CDR2 (germline): SGHAT, FQDESV (reference sequence). V shed 6 bases and J shed 5 bases, with 11 bases lying between them. The length of the CDR3 is 13 residues. CDR3 in amino acids: CASRDSGNNEQFF. CDR3 sequence (DNA): TGTGCCAGCAGGGACAGCGGGAACAATGAGCAGTTCTTC.

This sequence joins TRBV25-1 and TRBJ2-1; no firm D call. Per the germline V gene, CDR1 is MGHDK and CDR2 is SYGVNS. Between the trimmed V and J ends, which lost 1 base and 9 bases, there was a span of 13 bases. The CDR3 has 14 residues. The CDR3 DNA sequence: TGTGCCAGCAGTGAATCGGGCGGCGGCGGTGAGCAGTTCTTC. As protein: CASSESGGGGEQFF.

V and J are TRBV20-1 and TRBJ1-5; no clear D. This CDR3 is built from 13 residues. CDR1 and CDR2 (germline): DFQATT, SNEGSKA (reference sequence). Trimming left V 5 bases short and J 4 bases short, with 12 bases between. The CDR3: CSAEDGRNQPQHF. CDR3 bases: TGCAGTGCTGAGGACGGAAGAAATCAGCCCCAGCATTTT.